The 27 T cell receptor beta chains listed next were all sequenced from one sample in a study of T-cell reconstitution after alpha-beta-depleted transplantation in children. Unique molecular identifiers featured in how the TCRbeta library was prepared. One entry per CDR3 protein results from TCRdb running MiXCR on the PCR reads. This sample has 580,000 or so distinct CDR3 sequences; 23% occur once, and the top ten carry roughly 13%. The specimen comprised PBMCs, mostly from graft donor cells, sampled 360 days after TCRalphabeta/CD19-depleted stem cell transplant. These receptors were obtained from a boy under two years old who had a stem cell transplant for acute myeloid leukemia, so the T cells may come from the graft donor.

V usage is TRBV12-3 or TRBV12-4 and J usage is TRBJ1-1; TRBD1 might be the D (5 bases). This CDR3 has 17 amino acids. The V gene lost 6 bases and the J gene lost 0 bases, with 20 bases spanning the gap. CDR3 nucleotide sequence: TGTGCCAGCAGCTTACCGGGGGGACGATTAATGAACACTGAAGCTTTCTTT. Translation gives CASSLPGGRLMNTEAFF.

This clonotype appeared many times. CDR3 bases: TGCAGCGTTAGCGGGGTCACCAATGAGCAGTTCTTC. This sequence encodes CSVSGVTNEQFF. The chain couples TRBV29-1 to TRBJ2-1, with TRBD2 matching 7 bases. The CDR3 loop spans 12 amino acids. The germline CDR1 and CDR2 sequences are SQVTM and ANQGSEA. The J segment lost 6 bases and the V segment lost 5 bases, leaving 4 bases of the junction unmatched.

A single count supports this clonotype. The chain combines TRBV7-8 with TRBJ1-6; 8 positions agree with TRBD1. CDR1 is SGHVS, CDR2 FQNEAQ, per germline. The CDR3 is made up of 16 amino acids. V trimming: 5 bases; J trimming: 3 bases; junction bases outside the gene matches: 6. CDR3: CASSTTGGGYNSPLHF. The DNA for the CDR3 is TGTGCCAGCAGCACTACAGGGGGAGGCTATAATTCACCCCTCCACTTT. The full variable domain, with the rest looked up from reference TRBV7-8 and TRBJ1-6, is GAGVSQSPRYKVAKRGQDVALRCDPISGHVSLFWYQQALGQGPEFLTYFQNEAQLDKSGLPSDRFFAERPEGSVSTLKIQRTQQEDSAVYLCASSTTGGGYNSPLHFGNGTRLTVT.

This clonotype was observed a handful of times. V is TRBV15 and J is TRBJ2-1; D gene unclear. The CDR3 is 12 amino acids. Germline loops: CDR1 LNHNV, CDR2 YYDKDF (reference sequence). V dropped 5 bases and J dropped 9 bases, with 11 bases sitting between them. In DNA, the CDR3 is TGTGCCACCAGCGGTACCAGTCTTGAGCAGTTCTTC. This sequence encodes CATSGTSLEQFF.

This clonotype has more than one count but fewer than ten. The rearrangement uses TRBV15 and TRBJ1-5; a possible D gene is TRBD1 (6 bases). Deletions cut 5 bases from V and 6 bases from J, with 11 bases between. Looked up from germline, CDR1 is LNHNV and CDR2 is YYDKDF (reference sequence). CDR3 length equals 13 residues. The CDR3 DNA sequence: TGTGCCACCAGCGCTTACAGGGTTCAGCCCCAGCATTTT. Translation: CATSAYRVQPQHF.

This clonotype has only a few counts. The chain links TRBV12-3 or TRBV12-4 to TRBJ1-2; D not resolved. V shed 2 bases and J shed 4 bases, with 8 bases lying between them. The CDR3 has 13 amino acids. Written as DNA, the CDR3 is TGTGCCAGCAGTTTATCGGACTCCTATGGCTACACCTTC. Its protein is CASSLSDSYGYTF.

This clonotype was observed a few times. The chain carries TRBV20-1 and TRBJ1-2, with a tentative D call TRBD1 (6 bases). Between the trimmed V and J ends, which lost 6 bases and 6 bases, there was a span of 14 bases. The CDR3 covers 12 residues. The germline gives CDR1 DFQATT, CDR2 SNEGSKA (reference sequence). As DNA, the CDR3 is TGCAGTGCCCGGACAGCCGGACATGGCTACACCTTC. It specifies CSARTAGHGYTF.

The V and J genes are TRBV5-4 and TRBJ1-1; D is unclear. CDR1 SGHNT and CDR2 YYREEE come from the germline V gene (reference sequence). V gave up 0 bases and J gave up 1 base, with 10 bases separating them. This CDR3 comprises 15 residues. The CDR3 DNA reads as TGTGCCAGCAGCTTGGCGGGGATAGGGAACACTGAAGCTTTCTTT. Protein: CASSLAGIGNTEAFF. Full variable domain (remainder filled in from reference TRBV5-4 and TRBJ1-1): ETGVTQSPTHLIKTRGQQVTLRCSSQSGHNTVSWYQQALGQGPQFIFQYYREEENGRGNFPPRFSGLQFPNYSSELNVNALELDDSALYLCASSLAGIGNTEAFFGQGTRLTVV.

J is TRBJ1-1 and V is TRBV6-1, with no clear D. The germline V and J ends were trimmed by 5 bases and 1 base, with 11 bases remaining between them. CDR3 length: 14 residues. Germline V gives CDR1 MNHNS, CDR2 SASEGT. DNA for the CDR3: TGTGCCAGCAGTCCGATTAATCCGAACACTGAAGCTTTCTTT. It translates to CASSPINPNTEAFF.

The sample holds a few counts of this clonotype. The chain employs TRBV20-1 and TRBJ2-1, with TRBD2 as a possible D gene (7 bases). Per the germline V gene, CDR1 is DFQATT and CDR2 is SNEGSKA (reference sequence). The CDR3 runs to 17 residues. The germline V and J ends were trimmed by 0 bases and 7 bases, with 22 bases remaining between them. The CDR3 spells CSARDPWEGGQGNEQFF. The CDR3 bases are TGCAGTGCTAGAGACCCCTGGGAGGGGGGGCAGGGAAATGAGCAGTTCTTC.

The table lists this clonotype with a few counts. The CDR3 nucleotides are TGTGCCAGCAGTTACTCGGGACGAGGGGAGGTGAATGAGCAGTTCTTC. Amino acid sequence: CASSYSGRGEVNEQFF. The chain is built from TRBV6-2 or TRBV6-3 and TRBJ2-1, with D perhaps matching TRBD2 (6 bases). The CDR3 runs to 16 residues. The V gene's germline CDR1 is MNHEY and CDR2 SVGEGT. V was cut by 0 bases and J by 7 bases, with 16 bases left in between.

A remark on this clonotype: A read error may produce the germline difference seen at one junction end. The genes are TRBV29-1 and TRBJ2-3; D possibly corresponds to TRBD1 (6 bases). The CDR3 spans 13 residues. Germline CDR1 SQVTM, CDR2 ANQGSEA. The CDR3: CSSGGIWTDTQCF. CDR3 sequence (DNA): TGCAGCTCCGGAGGAATTTGGACAGATACGCAGTGTTTT.

This chain connects TRBV10-3 to TRBJ2-3, with D unclear. Trimming took 0 bases from V and 3 from J, leaving 10 bases between them. CDR3 length equals 15 residues. Germline CDR1 reads ENHRY; CDR2 reads SYGVKD. The CDR3 DNA follows: TGTGCCATCAGTGAGTCCGTATCGTCGACAGATACGCAGTATTTT. Encoded protein: CAISESVSSTDTQYF.

This clonotype was detected many times. The CDR3 spells CASSLSGGTVPSTDTQYF. The CDR3 DNA sequence: TGTGCCAGCAGCCTTAGCGGGGGGACCGTACCTAGCACAGATACGCAGTATTTT. The rearrangement links TRBV7-6 to TRBJ2-3; TRBD2 aligns across 10 bases. This CDR3 comprises 18 residues. CDR1 is SGHVS and CDR2 is FNYEAQ in the germline V gene. The junction had 11 bases not matched to a gene; V was cut back by 5 bases and J by 0 bases.

This clonotype was detected a few times. The rearrangement links TRBV6-1 to TRBJ2-1; 7 bases align to TRBD1. The CDR3 runs to 14 residues. V lost 5 bases and J lost 8; bases outside the gene matches: 9. Germline V gene sequence: CDR1 MNHNS, CDR2 SASEGT. The CDR3 region has the DNA TGTGCCAGCAGTCAACAGGGGTCGGGTTATGAGCAGTTCTTC. Translation: CASSQQGSGYEQFF.

The rearrangement uses TRBV11-2 and TRBJ2-3, with a possible D match to TRBD2 (5 bases). The CDR3 sequence is 16 residues long. Trimming took 5 bases from V and 5 from J, leaving 20 bases between them. Germline V gives CDR1 SGHAT, CDR2 FQNNGV. The CDR3 DNA reads TGTGCCAGCAGCAGCGGTTGGACCCCTCTCGGAGATACGCAGTATTTT. As protein: CASSSGWTPLGDTQYF.

This chain connects TRBV12-3 or TRBV12-4 to TRBJ2-1; weak D call: TRBD2 (6 bases). V was trimmed by 2 bases and J by 12 bases, leaving 8 bases between them. The CDR3 covers 11 residues. The CDR3 coding sequence is TGTGCCAGCAGTTTAAAGGGAGGGCAGTTCTTC. This sequence encodes CASSLKGGQFF.

This clonotype has a count of ten or more. The gene calls are TRBV29-1 and TRBJ2-1; TRBD2 might be the D (5 bases). CDR1 is SQVTM, CDR2 ANQGSEA, per germline. The V end was cut by 7 bases, the J end by 10 bases, with 20 bases between. The CDR3 is made up of 13 amino acids. The CDR3 is CSAPGIVGPEQFF. The CDR3 DNA reads as TGCAGCGCTCCGGGAATCGTTGGTCCCGAGCAGTTCTTC.

V gene TRBV28 combines with J gene TRBJ2-2; 8 bases map to TRBD1. Germline V gene lookup returns CDR1 MDHEN and CDR2 SYDVKM. The CDR3 is 14 residues long. The V segment lost 7 bases and the J segment 2 bases; nucleotides outside the gene matches: 3. The CDR3, as DNA: TGTGCCAGCAAGGACAGGGCAAACACCGGGGAGCTGTTTTTT. It specifies CASKDRANTGELFF.

Many counts were recorded for this clonotype. The chain combines TRBV5-1 with TRBJ2-1; the D is unclear. With 4 bases removed from V and 0 bases from J, the gap between germline ends came to 11 bases. The germline V gene has CDR1 SGHRS and CDR2 YFSETQ. The CDR3 covers 15 residues. Here the CDR3 reads CASSPLVSSYNEQFF. The DNA of the CDR3 is TGCGCCAGCAGCCCCCTCGTGAGCTCCTACAATGAGCAGTTCTTC.

The chain couples TRBV29-1 to TRBJ1-2, with unresolved D. Trimming pared 3 bases from V and 4 bases from J, leaving 15 bases between. Looked up from germline, CDR1 is SQVTM and CDR2 is ANQGSEA. The CDR3 consists of 14 residues. The CDR3 sequence: CSVDKGGLTYGYTF. CDR3 in DNA: TGCAGCGTTGATAAAGGAGGCTTGACCTATGGCTACACCTTC.

This clonotype was counted between two and nine times. This chain connects TRBV24-1 to TRBJ1-1; 9 nucleotides line up with TRBD1. The CDR3 totals 15 residues. Germline assignment: CDR1 KGHDR and CDR2 SFDVKD. V shed 9 bases, J shed 0 bases, and the junction held 7 bases outside the gene matches. The CDR3 DNA sequence: TGTGCCACCGAGGGACAGGGAAGTATGAACACTGAAGCTTTCTTT. This sequence encodes CATEGQGSMNTEAFF.

The V call is TRBV11-2, the J call TRBJ2-1, with D perhaps TRBD1 or TRBD2 (6 bases each). The CDR3 consists of 18 residues. Trimming cost V 3 bases and J 1 base, with 19 bases left between them. Germline V gene data show CDR1 as SGHAT and CDR2 as FQNNGV. The CDR3 DNA reads as TGTGCCAGCAGCTTGAGGTGGGGGGCGAGGGGTTCCTACAATGAGCAGTTCTTC. Translating gives CASSLRWGARGSYNEQFF.

V and J are TRBV20-1 and TRBJ2-7; 8 bases agree with TRBD2. There are 13 residues in the CDR3. After removal of 6 bases from V and 5 bases from J, the junction contained 9 bases not matched to a gene. Germline lookup yields CDR1 DFQATT and CDR2 SNEGSKA (reference sequence). The CDR3 loop reads CSALSRGADEQYV. For the CDR3, the DNA is TGCAGTGCACTTTCGCGGGGGGCGGACGAGCAGTACGTC.

V usage is TRBV6-5 and J usage is TRBJ1-2, with 7 bases identical to TRBD1. The CDR3 has 16 amino acids. CDR1 is MNHEY and CDR2 is SVGAGI in the germline V gene. Trimming removed 0 bases from V and 2 bases from J; junction bases left unmatched: 6. DNA for the CDR3: TGTGCCAGCAGTTACTCGCGGCAGACAGGGAACTATGGCTACACCTTC. Its translation is CASSYSRQTGNYGYTF.

The chain uses TRBV7-2 and TRBJ1-5; D unresolved. Per germline, CDR1 SGHTA and CDR2 FQGNSA. This CDR3 contains 13 residues. V was pared by 2 bases and J by 5 bases, with 7 bases between. The DNA of the CDR3 is TGTGCCAGCAGCTTATGGGCGGATCAGCCCCAGCATTTT. It codes for CASSLWADQPQHF.

This clonotype came up a few times. The rearrangement joins TRBV6-5 to TRBJ2-3; TRBD1 matches at 7 bases. Germline V gene sequence: CDR1 MNHEY, CDR2 SVGAGI. This CDR3 spans 14 amino acids. V gave up 4 bases and J gave up 3 bases; unmatched junction bases: 4. CDR3 sequence (DNA): TGTGCCAGCAGTTGGAGCAGGGGGACAGATACGCAGTATTTT. Translation: CASSWSRGTDTQYF.